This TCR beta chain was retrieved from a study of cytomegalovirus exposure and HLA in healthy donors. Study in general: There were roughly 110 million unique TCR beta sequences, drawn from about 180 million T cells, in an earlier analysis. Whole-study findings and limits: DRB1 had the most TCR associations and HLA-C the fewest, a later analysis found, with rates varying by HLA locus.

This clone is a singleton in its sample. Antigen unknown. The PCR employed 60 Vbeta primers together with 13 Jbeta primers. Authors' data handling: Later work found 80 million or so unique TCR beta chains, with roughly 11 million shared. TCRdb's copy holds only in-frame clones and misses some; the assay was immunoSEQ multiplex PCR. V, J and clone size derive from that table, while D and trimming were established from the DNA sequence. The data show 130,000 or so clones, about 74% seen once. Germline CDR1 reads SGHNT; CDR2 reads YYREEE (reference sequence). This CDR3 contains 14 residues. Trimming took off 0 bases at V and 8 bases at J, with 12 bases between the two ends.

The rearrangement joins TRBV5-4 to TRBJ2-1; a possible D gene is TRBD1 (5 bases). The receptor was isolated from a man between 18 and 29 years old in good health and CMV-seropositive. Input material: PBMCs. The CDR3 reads CASSLEGDGDEQFF. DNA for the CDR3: TGTGCCAGCAGCTTGGAAGGGGATGGCGATGAGCAGTTCTTC.